Below are 11 T cell receptor beta chains sequenced from a single sample in a study of cytomegalovirus exposure and HLA in healthy donors. Researchers ran the PCR with 60 Vbeta and 13 Jbeta primers. The table came from immunoSEQ multiplex PCR; TCRdb's copy has only in-frame clones and leaves some out. This sample has a few hundred thousand clones; 80% to 95% occur once, and the top ten carry approximately 1.5%. Sequencing was performed on PBMCs. These receptors all stem from a girl aged 2-9 years in good health and CMV-seronegative.

Regarding this clone: A junction end diverges from the germline sequence, so it may reflect a read error. The V and J genes are TRBV7-9 and TRBJ1-2, with unresolved D. The CDR3 sequence is 14 residues long. Germline values: CDR1 SEHNR, CDR2 FQNEAQ (reference sequence). The CDR3 protein is CTSSLGLPLGGYTF. In DNA form, the CDR3 reads TGTACCAGCAGCTTAGGGTTGCCCCTCGGGGGCTACACCTTC.

The J gene is TRBJ2-3, the V gene TRBV5-4; 9 bases fit TRBD2. The germline V gene has CDR1 SGHNT and CDR2 YYREEE (reference sequence). After removal of 1 base from V and 4 bases from J, the junction contained 1 base not matched to a gene. This CDR3 comprises 14 residues. The CDR3 DNA sequence: TGTGCCAGCAGCTTGTCTAGCGGGGCAGATACGCAGTATTTT. Amino acids: CASSLSSGADTQYF.

The chain recombines TRBV21-1 with TRBJ2-4; the table's D call TRBD1 went unverified against the DNA. TRBV21-1 is annotated as a pseudogene. The CDR3 is 21 residues long. CDR3 DNA sequence: TGTGCCAGCAGCTCGTTTCCGGGACACCCGAAACCCTCACTAGCCAAAAACATTCAGTACTTC. This sequence encodes CASSSFPGHPKPSLAKNIQYF.

The chain is built from TRBV28 and TRBJ1-5; D is ambiguous. Germline CDR1 MDHEN, CDR2 SYDVKM. Trimming took off 2 bases at V and 0 bases at J, with 11 bases between the two ends. This CDR3 has 16 amino acids. This chain's CDR3 is CASSLRSSYSNQPQHF. CDR3 in DNA: TGTGCCAGCAGTTTAAGGAGTTCATATAGCAATCAGCCCCAGCATTTT.

This clone is a singleton in its sample. This chain joins TRBV7-2 and TRBJ2-5, with D perhaps matching TRBD1 (5 bases). Germline lookup yields CDR1 SGHTA and CDR2 FQGNSA. This CDR3 contains 15 residues. Trimming left V 5 bases short and J 5 bases short, with 18 bases between. The CDR3 protein is CASSLDSSRMETQYF. The DNA of the CDR3 is TGTGCCAGCAGCCTTGACAGTTCTAGGATGGAGACCCAGTACTTC.

The chain is built from TRBV4-1 and TRBJ2-1, with TRBD2 matching over 7 bases. The CDR3 sequence is 15 residues long. Germline V lookup: CDR1 MGHRA, CDR2 YSYEKL. V lost 1 base and J lost 3; bases outside the gene matches: 3. The CDR3 loop is CASSQGEGNYNEQFF. Written as DNA, the CDR3 is TGCGCCAGCAGCCAAGGGGAGGGAAACTACAATGAGCAGTTCTTC.

The chain recombines TRBV10-2 with TRBJ1-5; 10 positions match TRBD1. J lost 4 bases, V lost 3 bases, and 3 bases had no gene match. CDR3 size: 15 residues. Germline loops: CDR1 WSHSY, CDR2 SAAADI. CDR3 loop: CASSEPGQGNQPQHF. DNA for the CDR3: TGCGCCAGCAGTGAACCGGGACAGGGGAATCAGCCCCAGCATTTT.

This chain uses TRBV6-5 with TRBJ2-1; D remains unclear. From germline, CDR1 is MNHEY and CDR2 SVGAGI. The CDR3 runs to 16 residues. Trimming cost V 1 base and J 0 bases, with 10 bases left between them. This CDR3 reads CASSYFSMSSYNEQFF. CDR3 DNA sequence: TGTGCCAGCAGTTACTTCTCTATGAGCTCCTACAATGAGCAGTTCTTC.

The rearrangement uses TRBV19 and TRBJ2-2; tentative D call: TRBD1 (5 bases). The V gene's germline CDR1 is LNHDA and CDR2 SQIVND (reference sequence). The CDR3 loop spans 17 amino acids. Trimming took 4 bases from V and 1 from J, leaving 16 bases between them. CDR3 protein: CASSNPRGIGNTGELFF. The CDR3 nucleotides are TGTGCCAGTAGTAACCCAAGGGGAATCGGGAACACCGGGGAGCTGTTTTTT. Looking up the rest from reference TRBV19 and TRBJ2-2 gives the full variable domain: DGGITQSPKYLFRKEGQNVTLSCEQNLNHDAMYWYRQDPGQGLRLIYYSQIVNDFQKGDIAEGYSVSREKKESFPLTVTSAQKNPTAFYLCASSNPRGIGNTGELFFGEGSRLTVL.

The rearrangement uses TRBV27 and TRBJ1-2; possibly TRBD1 for D (6 bases). The CDR3 length is 13 residues. The V end lost 3 bases, the J end lost 7 bases, and 12 bases lay between the germline ends. CDR1 is MNHEY and CDR2 is SMNVEV in the germline V gene (reference sequence). CDR3 region: CASSLAGEGGYTF. CDR3 coding DNA: TGTGCCAGCAGTTTGGCAGGGGAGGGTGGCTACACCTTC.

The chain carries TRBV6-5 and TRBJ1-2; D is unresolved. The CDR3 totals 11 residues. Germline-derived CDR1 and CDR2 are MNHEY and SVGAGI. Trimming removed 5 bases at V and 4 bases at J, with 5 bases between. The CDR3 region is CASSNSYGYTF. CDR3 sequence (DNA): TGTGCCAGCAGTAATAGCTATGGCTACACCTTC.